The 25 T cell receptor beta chains given below trace back to one sample, sequenced in a study of blood T cells in healthy people across ages. A second 7 to 11 cycle PCR used barcoded and J-beta primers. One entry per CDR3 protein, called by TCRdb with MiXCR from the 5' RACE reads. In the table there are 1.8 million or so distinct CDR3 sequences, approximately 39% of which are singletons. The sample taken for sequencing was blood. Receptor source: a human donor in good health.

This rearrangement joins TRBV20-1 to TRBJ1-2; D not certain. Germline V lookup: CDR1 DFQATT, CDR2 SNEGSKA (reference sequence). With 6 bases removed from V and 5 bases from J, the gap between germline ends came to 16 bases. The CDR3 contains 13 residues. CDR3 nucleotide sequence: TGCAGTGCGAAGACCGCCGGGAAGTATGGCTACACCTTC. Amino acid sequence: CSAKTAGKYGYTF.

This clonotype was seen a handful of times. The chain carries TRBV12-3 or TRBV12-4 and TRBJ1-1; 10 nucleotides agree with TRBD1. The CDR3 sequence is 15 residues long. V shed 6 bases, J shed 5 bases, and the junction held 9 bases outside the gene matches. For the CDR3, the DNA is TGTGCCAGCAGCCCTGCGGGACAGGGGAGGACTGAAGCTTTCTTT. This gives the protein CASSPAGQGRTEAFF.

The rearrangement joins TRBV4-3 to TRBJ2-3; the match to TRBD1 covers 8 bases. V gave up 4 bases and J gave up 2 bases; unmatched junction bases: 8. The CDR3 is made up of 16 amino acids. CDR1 and CDR2 (germline): LGHNA, YSLEER. CDR3 DNA: TGCGCCAGCAGCCGGACCGGGACAGGAGACACAGATACGCAGTATTTT. It translates to CASSRTGTGDTDTQYF.

This clonotype was counted a single time. The chain combines TRBV7-3 with TRBJ1-6; no clear D. CDR1 SGHTA and CDR2 FQGTGA come from the germline V gene. The ends were cut back, 2 bases at V and 3 bases at J, with 8 bases in the middle. This CDR3 spans 15 amino acids. CDR3 residues: CASSLYAGYNSPLHF. CDR3 bases: TGTGCCAGCAGCTTATACGCGGGCTATAATTCACCCCTCCACTTT. The entire variable domain, with the rest obtained from reference TRBV7-3 and TRBJ1-6, is as follows: GAGVSQTPSNKVTEKGKYVELRCDPISGHTALYWYRQSLGQGPEFLIYFQGTGAADDSGLPNDRFFAVRPEGSVSTLKIQRTERGDSAVYLCASSLYAGYNSPLHFGNGTRLTVT.

The CDR3 sequence: CASSPSPRADSNQPQHF. The CDR3 DNA follows: TGTGCCAGCAGTCCAAGTCCCAGGGCCGATAGCAATCAGCCCCAGCATTTT. J is TRBJ1-5 and V is TRBV7-2; TRBD1 is a possible D gene (5 bases). The CDR3 spans 17 residues. Trimming cost V 6 bases and J 0 bases, with 18 bases left between them. Per germline, CDR1 SGHTA and CDR2 FQGNSA. The full variable domain, with the rest looked up from reference TRBV7-2 and TRBJ1-5, is GAGVSQSPSNKVTEKGKDVELRCDPISGHTALYWYRQSLGQGLEFLIYFQGNSAPDKSGLPSDRFSAERTGGSVSTLTIQRTQQEDSAVYLCASSPSPRADSNQPQHFGDGTRLSIL.

The V and J genes are TRBV11-3 and TRBJ2-1; D might be TRBD1 (6 bases). This CDR3 is built from 15 residues. The germline CDR1 and CDR2 sequences are SGHNT and YENEEA. V dropped 5 bases and J dropped 3 bases, with 14 bases sitting between them. The CDR3 nucleotides are TGTGCCAGCAGCCCCCGGGACAAAGACTACAATGAGCAGTTCTTC. The encoded protein is CASSPRDKDYNEQFF.

The J gene is TRBJ2-5, the V gene TRBV5-1, with TRBD2 matching 14 bases. This CDR3 is 15 amino acids long. The germline V gene encodes CDR1 SGHRS and CDR2 YFSETQ. V lost 4 bases to trimming and J lost 5 bases; unmatched junction nucleotides: 4. In DNA, the CDR3 is TGCGCCAGCAGCGGGGGGACTAGCGGGGGTGAGACCCAGTACTTC. Translating gives CASSGGTSGGETQYF.

This sequence joins TRBV7-9 and TRBJ2-5, with 7 bases that match TRBD2. Germline CDR1 SEHNR, CDR2 FQNEAQ (reference sequence). This CDR3 has 17 amino acids. Unmatched junction bases numbered 14, after V lost 7 bases and J lost 0 bases. CDR3 bases: TGTGCCAGCACCCAGGGTGTAGCGGGCGTGTACCAAGAGACCCAGTACTTC. Encoded protein: CASTQGVAGVYQETQYF.

The chain is built from TRBV18 and TRBJ1-1, with D unresolved. Trimming pared 0 bases from V and 6 bases from J, leaving 8 bases between. The germline gives CDR1 KGHSH, CDR2 LQKENI. This CDR3 comprises 13 residues. As DNA, the CDR3 is TGTGCCAGCTCACCACCGGAAAGGGCTGAAGCTTTCTTT. Amino acid sequence: CASSPPERAEAFF.

The table lists this clonotype with a few counts. CDR3 nucleotide sequence: TGTGCCTGGAGTGCAGGGGGCAATCAGCCCCAGCATTTT. This encodes CAWSAGGNQPQHF. The chain couples TRBV30 to TRBJ1-5; perhaps TRBD1 as D (6 bases). Trimming took 1 base from V and 2 from J, leaving 6 bases between them. The CDR3 has 13 amino acids. Germline-derived CDR1 and CDR2 are GTSNPN and SVGIG (reference sequence).

This clonotype was counted a few times. The chain recombines TRBV7-2 with TRBJ2-3; 11 bases line up with TRBD1. From germline, CDR1 is SGHTA and CDR2 FQGNSA. J lost 3 bases, V lost 5 bases, and 4 bases had no gene match. The CDR3 has 15 amino acids. The CDR3 loop reads CASSRTGGYTDTQYF. The CDR3, as DNA: TGTGCCAGCAGCCGGACAGGGGGCTATACAGATACGCAGTATTTT.

This clonotype showed up just a few times. The chain has TRBV7-2 and TRBJ1-2, with D possibly matching TRBD1 (5 bases). CDR3 length: 13 amino acids. CDR1 and CDR2 (germline): SGHTA, FQGNSA. The V and J ends lost 8 bases and 3 bases respectively, with 13 bases between them. This chain's CDR3 is CASGTLQYYGYTF. CDR3 bases: TGTGCCAGCGGGACCCTTCAGTACTATGGCTACACCTTC.

This clonotype was counted between two and nine times. The chain couples TRBV20-1 to TRBJ2-3; 9 bases are a match to TRBD2. CDR1 and CDR2 (germline): DFQATT, SNEGSKA (reference sequence). The V segment lost 5 bases and the J segment 1 base; nucleotides outside the gene matches: 7. This CDR3 is built from 15 residues. The CDR3 region is CSALSGGEGTDTQYF. The CDR3 coding sequence is TGCAGTGCTCTTAGCGGGGGTGAAGGCACAGATACGCAGTATTTT.

This clonotype was observed many times. The chain combines TRBV29-1 with TRBJ2-3; TRBD2 is a possible D gene (5 bases). The CDR3 runs 13 residues. V was trimmed by 4 bases and J by 0 bases, leaving 8 bases between them. Germline-derived CDR1 and CDR2 are SQVTM and ANQGSEA. For the CDR3, the DNA is TGCAGCGTTGGCCGGACTAGCACAGATACGCAGTATTTT. Residues: CSVGRTSTDTQYF.

This clonotype was counted once. The CDR3 ends on some other residue instead of the conserved phenylalanine or tryptophan, so this is likely a read error. The genes are TRBV12-3 or TRBV12-4 and TRBJ1-5, with D possibly TRBD1 on 5 matching bases. V gave up 5 bases and J gave up 6 bases, with 14 bases separating them. The CDR3 consists of 14 residues. The CDR3 region is CASSPMGTRQPQHV. The DNA of the CDR3 is TGTGCCAGCAGTCCCATGGGGACGCGTCAGCCCCAGCATGTT.

V and J are TRBV20-1 and TRBJ2-5; 8 bases are shared with TRBD1. The germline CDR1 and CDR2 sequences are DFQATT and SNEGSKA (reference sequence). The CDR3 has 16 residues. The V segment lost 0 bases and the J segment 4 bases; nucleotides outside the gene matches: 10. The CDR3 bases are TGCAGTGCTAGAGATCCCAGGGGGCATTTTGTAGAGACCCAGTACTTC. It specifies CSARDPRGHFVETQYF.

The chain couples TRBV4-1 to TRBJ1-4, with D possibly matching TRBD1 (5 bases). The CDR3 runs 16 residues. Deletions cut 4 bases from V and 8 bases from J, with 20 bases between. The germline gives CDR1 MGHRA, CDR2 YSYEKL. CDR3 nucleotide sequence: TGCGCCAGCAGCCGTCACCAGGGAGGTATAAAGGAAAAACTGTTTTTT. It specifies CASSRHQGGIKEKLFF.

Concerning this clonotype itself: At one end, the junction sequence differs from germline, possibly due to a read error. The chain employs TRBV5-1 and TRBJ2-2; the D gene is possibly TRBD1 (6 bases). The CDR3 contains 14 residues. Germline values: CDR1 SGHRS, CDR2 YFSETQ. The CDR3 nucleotides are TGCGCCAGCACCTTGGGGGCAAACACCGGGGAGCTGTTTTTT. Amino acids: CASTLGANTGELFF.

The chain joins TRBV7-9 to TRBJ1-1; 7 bases are a match to TRBD1. CDR1 SEHNR and CDR2 FQNEAQ come from the germline V gene (reference sequence). The CDR3 runs to 14 residues. Trimming took 3 bases from V and 7 from J; bases not matched to a gene: 8. The DNA of the CDR3 is TGTGCCAGCAGCTTTTTACAGGGGACTGGTGAAGCTTTCTTT. Translation: CASSFLQGTGEAFF.

CDR3 residues: CASSQDGARQAFF. CDR3 DNA sequence: TGTGCCAGCAGCCAAGATGGGGCCAGACAAGCTTTCTTT. The gene calls are TRBV3-1 and TRBJ1-1, with D possibly matching TRBD1 (5 bases). The germline V and J ends were trimmed by 0 bases and 9 bases, with 11 bases remaining between them. CDR1 LGHDT and CDR2 YNNKEL come from the germline V gene (reference sequence). CDR3 length: 13 residues.

The CDR3 DNA is TGTGCCAGCAGCTTAGTTAGAGGCCCGTTCAGCAATCAGCCCCAGCATTTT. It encodes CASSLVRGPFSNQPQHF. The chain carries TRBV7-8 and TRBJ1-5; unclear D gene. Germline V gene lookup returns CDR1 SGHVS and CDR2 FQNEAQ. V gave up 1 base and J gave up 1 base, with 14 bases separating them. The CDR3 loop spans 17 amino acids.

This clonotype was counted a few times. The chain couples TRBV10-3 to TRBJ2-3, with D perhaps matching TRBD1 (6 bases). Trimming left V 3 bases short and J 5 bases short, with 9 bases between. Germline V CDR1 and CDR2: ENHRY, SYGVKD. CDR3 size: 13 residues. CDR3 in amino acids: CAISDSGVDTQYF. The CDR3 coding sequence is TGTGCCATCAGTGACTCAGGGGTAGATACGCAGTATTTT.

The chain recombines TRBV24-1 with TRBJ2-2, with D perhaps given as TRBD1 or TRBD2 (5 bases each). Looked up from germline, CDR1 is KGHDR and CDR2 is SFDVKD. This CDR3 is built from 15 residues. Trimming pared 4 bases from V and 1 base from J, leaving 9 bases between. The CDR3 sequence: CATSELGQNTGELFF. CDR3 sequence (DNA): TGTGCCACCAGTGAACTAGGACAGAACACCGGGGAGCTGTTTTTT.

The V call is TRBV13, the J call TRBJ2-1; 10 bases are a match to TRBD2. The CDR3 loop spans 16 amino acids. The V gene's germline CDR1 is PRHDT and CDR2 FYEKMQ (reference sequence). V lost 5 bases, J lost 4 bases, and 8 bases stayed unmatched. The CDR3 bases are TGTGCCAGCAGCCCGCCCACTAGCGGGGTATACAATGAGCAGTTCTTC. Translating gives CASSPPTSGVYNEQFF.

The V call is TRBV3-1, the J call TRBJ1-6; possibly TRBD1 for D (6 bases). V lost 1 base and J 3 bases, leaving 13 bases between the germline ends. The CDR3 has 17 amino acids. CDR1 and CDR2 (germline): LGHDT, YNNKEL (reference sequence). CDR3 protein: CASSQAARTDYNSPLHF. Here the CDR3 DNA reads TGTGCCAGCAGCCAAGCGGCCAGGACAGACTATAATTCACCCCTCCACTTT.